These T cell receptor beta chains were read from a single sample in a study of T cell changes during pregnancy in multiple sclerosis. Clones were read by immunoSEQ multiplex PCR, and TCRdb kept only the in-frame ones, dropping some. This table holds 58,000 or so clones, approximately 91% found once. The sequenced sample was CD4+ T cells from peripheral blood mononuclear cells, obtained in the third trimester of pregnancy. These receptors were collected from a female donor with multiple sclerosis, enrolled in a pregnancy study. Each CDR3 is given without its conserved first and last residue.

J: TRBJ2-7; V: TRBV4-2; CDR3: ASSLQGTEQY
J: TRBJ2-3; V: TRBV4-3; CDR3: ASSQGTKASGGADTQY
J: TRBJ1-1; V: TRBV7-2; CDR3: ASSGDSRMAEAF
J: TRBJ1-1; V: TRBV7-3; CDR3: ASSFDSNTEAF
J: TRBJ2-7; V: TRBV6-6; CDR3: ASSLGQYSYEQY
J: TRBJ1-3; V: TRBV18; CDR3: ASSRDRGPLGTIY
J: TRBJ2-1; V: TRBV7-9; CDR3: ASRKTSGGASPNNEQF
J: TRBJ2-2; V: TRBV10-3; CDR3: AISAGLAGVGTGELF
J: TRBJ1-5; V: TRBV7-2; CDR3: ASSLAQGLGQPQH
J: TRBJ1-5; V: TRBV7-2; CDR3: ASSGAGRSNQPQH
J: TRBJ2-1; V: TRBV19; CDR3: ASSITVNEQF
J: TRBJ2-5; V: TRBV7-8; CDR3: ASSSPSGQETQY
J: TRBJ2-4; V: TRBV29-1; CDR3: SVEVGEQGPRD